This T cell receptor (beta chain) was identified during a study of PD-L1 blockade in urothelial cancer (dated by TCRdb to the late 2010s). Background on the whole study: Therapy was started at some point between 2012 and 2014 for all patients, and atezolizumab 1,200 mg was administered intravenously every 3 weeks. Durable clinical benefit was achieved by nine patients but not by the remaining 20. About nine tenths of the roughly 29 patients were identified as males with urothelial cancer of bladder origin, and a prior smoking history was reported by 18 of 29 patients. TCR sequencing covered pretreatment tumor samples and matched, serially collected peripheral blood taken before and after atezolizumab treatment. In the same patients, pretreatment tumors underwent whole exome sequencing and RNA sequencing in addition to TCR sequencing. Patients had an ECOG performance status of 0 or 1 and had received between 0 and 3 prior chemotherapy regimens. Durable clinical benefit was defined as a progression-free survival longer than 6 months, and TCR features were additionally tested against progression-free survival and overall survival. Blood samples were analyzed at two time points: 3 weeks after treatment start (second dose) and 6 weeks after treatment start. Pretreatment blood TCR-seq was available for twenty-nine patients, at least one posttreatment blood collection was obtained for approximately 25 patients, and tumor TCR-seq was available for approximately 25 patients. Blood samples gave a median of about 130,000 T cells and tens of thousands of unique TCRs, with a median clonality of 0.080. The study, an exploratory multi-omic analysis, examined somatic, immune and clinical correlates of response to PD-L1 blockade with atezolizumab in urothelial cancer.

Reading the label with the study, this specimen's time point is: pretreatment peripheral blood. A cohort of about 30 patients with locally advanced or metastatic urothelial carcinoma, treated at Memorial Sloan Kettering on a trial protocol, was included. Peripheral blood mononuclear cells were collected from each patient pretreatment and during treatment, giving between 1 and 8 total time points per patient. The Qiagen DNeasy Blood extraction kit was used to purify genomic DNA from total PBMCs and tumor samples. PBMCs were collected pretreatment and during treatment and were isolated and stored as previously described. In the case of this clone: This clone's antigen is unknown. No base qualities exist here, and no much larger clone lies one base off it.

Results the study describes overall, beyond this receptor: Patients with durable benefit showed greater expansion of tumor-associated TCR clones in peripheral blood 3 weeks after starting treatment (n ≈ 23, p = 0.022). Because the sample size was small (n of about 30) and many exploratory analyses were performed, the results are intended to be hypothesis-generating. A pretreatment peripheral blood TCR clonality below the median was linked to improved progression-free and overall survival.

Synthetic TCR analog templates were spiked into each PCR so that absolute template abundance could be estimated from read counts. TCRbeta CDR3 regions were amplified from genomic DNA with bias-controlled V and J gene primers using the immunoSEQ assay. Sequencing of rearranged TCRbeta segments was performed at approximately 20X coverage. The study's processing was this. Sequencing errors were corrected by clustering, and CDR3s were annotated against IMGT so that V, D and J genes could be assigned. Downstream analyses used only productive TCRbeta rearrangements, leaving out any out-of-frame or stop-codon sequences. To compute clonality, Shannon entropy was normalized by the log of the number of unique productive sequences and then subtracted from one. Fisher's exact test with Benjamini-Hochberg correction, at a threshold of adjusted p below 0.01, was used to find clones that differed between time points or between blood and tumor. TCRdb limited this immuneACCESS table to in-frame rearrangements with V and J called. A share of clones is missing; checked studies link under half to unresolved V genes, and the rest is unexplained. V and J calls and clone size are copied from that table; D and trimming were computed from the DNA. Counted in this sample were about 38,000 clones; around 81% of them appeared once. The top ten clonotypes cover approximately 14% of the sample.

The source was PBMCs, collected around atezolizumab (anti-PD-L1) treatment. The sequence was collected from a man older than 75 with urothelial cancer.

The sequence in DNA is TGTGCCAGCTCACCAATAGGGGTTGGAGAGACCCAGTACTTC. The encoded protein is CASSPIGVGETQYF. Rearrangement joined TRBV18 to TRBJ2-5; a tentative D call is TRBD1 (5 bases match). Trimming at the junction amounts to 2 bases on V and 4 bases on J, and the germline ends lie 11 bases apart. The cysteine opens and the phenylalanine closes a CDR3 of 14 amino acids. Just CDR3 DNA is preserved here, 42 bases in frame from base 1. As encoded in the germline V gene, CDR1 is KGHSH while CDR2 is LQKENI.